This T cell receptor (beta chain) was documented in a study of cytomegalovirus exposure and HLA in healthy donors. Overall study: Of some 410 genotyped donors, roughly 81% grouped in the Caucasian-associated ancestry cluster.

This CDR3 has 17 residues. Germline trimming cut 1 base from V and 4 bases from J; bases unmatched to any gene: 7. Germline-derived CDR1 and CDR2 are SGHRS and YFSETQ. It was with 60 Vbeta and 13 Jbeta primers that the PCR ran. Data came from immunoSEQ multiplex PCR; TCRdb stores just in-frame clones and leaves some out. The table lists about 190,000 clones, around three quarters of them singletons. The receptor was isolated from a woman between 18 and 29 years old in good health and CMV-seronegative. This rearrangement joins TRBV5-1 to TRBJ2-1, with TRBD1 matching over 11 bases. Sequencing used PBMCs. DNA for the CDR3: TGCGCCAGCAGCTTGACCGGACAGGGGGCACCGTACAATGAGCAGTTCTTC. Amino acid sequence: CASSLTGQGAPYNEQFF.